The source of this TCR beta chain is a study of blood T cells in healthy people across ages. Total RNA extraction produced at least 6 micrograms (per sample) for the study. CDR3 length equals 14 residues. The V gene end was trimmed by 4 bases and the J gene end by 7 bases; junction bases not matched to a gene: 7. Per germline, CDR1 MNHEY and CDR2 SVGAGI. With regard to this clonotype: Its target is not known.

Primers used in a second PCR of roughly 7 to 12 cycles were a sample-barcoded 5' primer and a J-beta primer mix. TCRdb redid the calling of the 5' RACE reads with MiXCR, one entry per CDR3 protein. The table has 550,000 to 600,000 distinct CDR3 sequences, 25% to 30% seen once. Whole-study findings and limits: Observed TCR beta diversity per million T cells went down as age went up. This fall followed a roughly linear course with age.

Specimen: blood. The chain is built from TRBV6-5 and TRBJ2-7; the match to TRBD1 covers 10 bases. This clonotype was obtained from a woman between 65 and 79 years old in good health. The CDR3 nucleotides read TGTGCCAGCAGTTCGGGACAGGGGTTGGGGGAGCAGTACTTC. Its protein product is CASSSGQGLGEQYF.